This T cell receptor (beta chain) was found in a study of blood T cell repertoires in COVID-19. Across the study: There were acute and convalescent COVID-19 samples, and they came from the United States, Italy and Spain.

Trimming at V came to 3 bases and at J to 7 bases, leaving 7 bases not matched to a gene. The CDR3 loop spans 16 amino acids. Germline CDR1 and CDR2: MNHEY and SVGAGI. The authors' processing: The assay estimated nucleated cells by amplifying reference gene primers. Sequenced by immunoSEQ multiplex PCR; TCRdb stores in-frame clones only, minus some. V and J calls and clone size follow that table, whereas D and trimming were derived from the DNA. Of about 280,000 clones in the sample, roughly 87% are singletons; the top ten hold just under 9.5%. The sample taken for sequencing was peripheral blood. The receptor comes from a man younger than 30 with active or convalescent COVID-19. This chain uses TRBV6-5 with TRBJ1-6; 9 positions agree with TRBD1. The CDR3 DNA is TGTGCCAGCAGTTATATAGGGACAGGGCGGAATTCACCCCTCCACTTT. As protein: CASSYIGTGRNSPLHF.